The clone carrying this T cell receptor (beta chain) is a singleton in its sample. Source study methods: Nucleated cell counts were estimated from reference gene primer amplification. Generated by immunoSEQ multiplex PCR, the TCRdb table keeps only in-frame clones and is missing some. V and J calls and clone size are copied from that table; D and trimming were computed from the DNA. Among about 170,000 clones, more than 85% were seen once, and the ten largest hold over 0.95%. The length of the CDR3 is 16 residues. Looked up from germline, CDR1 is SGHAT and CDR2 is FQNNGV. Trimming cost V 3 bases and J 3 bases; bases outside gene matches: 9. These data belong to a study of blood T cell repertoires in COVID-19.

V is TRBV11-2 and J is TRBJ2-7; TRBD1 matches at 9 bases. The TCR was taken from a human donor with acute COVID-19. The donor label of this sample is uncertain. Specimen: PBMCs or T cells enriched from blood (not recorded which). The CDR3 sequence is CASSFPRTGEYYEQYF. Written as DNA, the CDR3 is TGTGCCAGCAGCTTCCCACGGACAGGGGAGTACTACGAGCAGTACTTC.